These T cell receptor beta chains were read from a single sample in a study of cytotoxic CD8 clonotypes in ibrutinib-treated CLL. Using immunoSEQ multiplex PCR, the repertoire was profiled, and TCRdb retains in-frame clones only, with some absent. There are roughly 150,000 clones in the sample; about four fifths occur only once, and roughly 4.6% lies in the top ten. The sample in question was PBMCs, obtained after 24 months of ibrutinib treatment. The origin of the receptors is a human donor with chronic lymphocytic leukemia. Each CDR3 is given without its conserved first and last residue.

cdr3_aa,v_call
SVDFPSGAYNEQF,TRBV29-1
ATTGGLAKNIQY,TRBV19
ASSLWREGLDEQY,TRBV28
ASSAPMNTEAF,TRBV13
ASSSGQGSYGYT,TRBV5-5
ASSIDRGDTQY,TRBV19
ASSLTGGAFPSEQY,TRBV5-1
ASSSRRDTQY,TRBV28
ASSLERDYGYT,TRBV11-1
ASSPDSNQPQH,TRBV6-1
ASSLSIQGTGANVLT,TRBV18
AWSQGAGTLPQH,TRBV30
ASSLGSSMNTEAF,TRBV5-1
ASSGTSGGYEQY,TRBV2
ASSEALGGMTDTQY,TRBV6-1
ASSLGVQGGLADIKTQY,TRBV7-8
GSGRPTGELF,TRBV11-2
ASTMDREAQPQH,TRBV19
ASSTTGGASQPQH,TRBV28
ASSAGVDTQY,TRBV25-1
ASSPGQGAYEQY,TRBV19
ASSLFWTGNNYGYT,TRBV28
ASSFTGARPNEQF,TRBV28
ASSLRRDRGNEQF,TRBV7-9
ATSRGGQPQH,TRBV15
ASSLVRVGGYT,TRBV7-2